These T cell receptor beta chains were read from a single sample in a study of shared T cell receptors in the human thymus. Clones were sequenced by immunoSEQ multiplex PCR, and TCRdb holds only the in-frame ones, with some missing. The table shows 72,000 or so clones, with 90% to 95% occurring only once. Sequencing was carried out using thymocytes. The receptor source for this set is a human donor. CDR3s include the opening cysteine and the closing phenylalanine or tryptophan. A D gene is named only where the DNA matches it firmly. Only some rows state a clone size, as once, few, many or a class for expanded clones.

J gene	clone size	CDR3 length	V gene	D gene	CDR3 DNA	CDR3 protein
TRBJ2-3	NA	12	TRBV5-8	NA	TGTGCCAGCAGCCCCTCGCAAGATACGCAGTATTTT	CASSPSQDTQYF
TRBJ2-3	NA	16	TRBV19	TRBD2	TGTGCCAGTAGCCGGCCCTCGGCGGGGGGGCTGGTGGCGCAGTATTTT	CASSRPSAGGLVAQYF
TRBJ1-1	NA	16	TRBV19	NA	TGTGCCAGTAGTTACGTCGGGGGGCGTAGATACACTGAAGCTTTCTTT	CASSYVGGRRYTEAFF
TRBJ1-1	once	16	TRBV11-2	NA	TGTGCCAGCAGCTCTTGGGGAGTAGGCTTCTGGAATGAAGCTTTCTTT	CASSSWGVGFWNEAFF
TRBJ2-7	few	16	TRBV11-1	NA	TGTGCCAGCAGCTTAGGGGTTCGGGTCCTCCACTACGAGCAGTACTTC	CASSLGVRVLHYEQYF
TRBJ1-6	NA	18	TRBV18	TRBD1	TGTGCCAGCTCACCTTTAGGGACAGGTTATTTATTTAATTCACCCCTCCACTTT	CASSPLGTGYLFNSPLHF
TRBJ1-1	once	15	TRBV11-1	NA	TGTGCCAGCAGCTTATTTGGGCCCGGGCAAACTGAAGCTTTCTTT	CASSLFGPGQTEAFF
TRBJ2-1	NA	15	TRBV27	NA	TGTGCCAGCCAGCCTCGAGCACCTAAGGGGGATGAGCAGTTCTTC	CASQPRAPKGDEQFF
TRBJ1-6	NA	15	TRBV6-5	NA	TGTGCCAGCAGACTAAAGGCGGCTTATAATTCACCCCTCCACTTT	CASRLKAAYNSPLHF
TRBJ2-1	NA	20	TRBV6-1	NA	TGTGCCAGCAGTGATCTAAACAAAGGCAATTACCCAGGAGGGAACAATGAGCAGTTCTTC	CASSDLNKGNYPGGNNEQFF
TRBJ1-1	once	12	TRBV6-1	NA	TGTGCCAGCAGTGTTCGGAACACTGAAGCTTTCTTT	CASSVRNTEAFF
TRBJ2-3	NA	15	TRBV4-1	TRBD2	TGCGCCAGCAGCCAAGATTCGGCGGGGGGGCGTGCGCAGTATTTT	CASSQDSAGGRAQYF
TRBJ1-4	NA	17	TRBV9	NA	TGTGCCAGCAGCCACCTACTCAAGACAGAAACTAATGAAAAACTGTTTTTT	CASSHLLKTETNEKLFF
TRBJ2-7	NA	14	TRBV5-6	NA	TGTGCCAGCAGCCGTTTGGAGTCCTCCTACGAGCAGTACTTC	CASSRLESSYEQYF
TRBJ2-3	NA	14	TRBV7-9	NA	TGTGCCAGCAGCCGCCGGTTAGGCACAGATACGCAGTATTTT	CASSRRLGTDTQYF
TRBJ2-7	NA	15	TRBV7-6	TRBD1	TGTGCCAGCAGCCAGAAAATGACAGGGCAAGGCGAGCAGTACTTC	CASSQKMTGQGEQYF
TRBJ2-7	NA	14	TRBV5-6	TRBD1	TGTGCCAGCAGCTCCGGACAGGGCCACTACGAGCAGTACTTC	CASSSGQGHYEQYF
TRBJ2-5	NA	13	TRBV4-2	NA	TGTGCCAGCAGCCCCAGGACGCAAGAGACCCAGTACTTC	CASSPRTQETQYF
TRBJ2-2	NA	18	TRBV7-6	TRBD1	TGTGCCAGCAGCTTAGGAGGGGGACAGGGTGAACAAGCCGGGGAGCTGTTTTTT	CASSLGGGQGEQAGELFF
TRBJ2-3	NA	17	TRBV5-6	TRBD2	TGTGCCAGCAGCTTGGTGAGATTAGCGGGGGACACAGATACGCAGTATTTT	CASSLVRLAGDTDTQYF
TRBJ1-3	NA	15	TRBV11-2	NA	TGTGCCAGCAGCTTAGGACTGCATTATGGAAACACCATATATTTT	CASSLGLHYGNTIYF
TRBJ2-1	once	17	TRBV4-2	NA	TGTGCCAGCAGCCTCGTTAGGGGGAGCCATCCCTACAATGAGCAGTTCTTC	CASSLVRGSHPYNEQFF
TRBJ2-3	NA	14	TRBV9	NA	TGTGCCAGCAGCGTAACTCCTAGCACAGATACGCAGTATTTT	CASSVTPSTDTQYF
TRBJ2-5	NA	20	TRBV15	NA	TGTGCCACCAGCAGAGCCCGGATCCCTAATCCCCCGACAGGAGGGGAGACCCAGTACTTC	CATSRARIPNPPTGGETQYF
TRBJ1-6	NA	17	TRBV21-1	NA	TGTGCCAGCAGCAGAAGCCGGGACGGAAGGCTGTTATCACCCCTCCACTTT	CASSRSRDGRLLSPLHF
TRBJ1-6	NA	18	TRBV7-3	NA	TGTGCCAGCAGCTTAACCGGTGCCCTTAGCTCCTATAATTCACCCCTCCACTTT	CASSLTGALSSYNSPLHF
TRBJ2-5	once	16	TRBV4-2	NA	TGTGCCAGCAGCCAAGAGACTAGATGGGCTCAAGAGACCCAGTACTTC	CASSQETRWAQETQYF
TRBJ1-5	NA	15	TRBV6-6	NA	TGTGCCAGCAGTTACTCTCTCCGGGACATAGGGCCCCAGCATTTT	CASSYSLRDIGPQHF
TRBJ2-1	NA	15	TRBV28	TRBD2	TGTGCCATCATCCCCCGGGGGGGCTCCTACAATGAGCAGTTCTTC	CAIIPRGGSYNEQFF
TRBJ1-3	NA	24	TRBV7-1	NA	TGTGCCAGCAGCTCCCGAAGGGAAGGAGACAGGCCAGTTCCGGGAAACTCTTCTGGAAACACCATATATTTT	CASSSRREGDRPVPGNSSGNTIYF
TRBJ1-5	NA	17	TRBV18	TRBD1	TGTGCCAGCTCACCACCGAGGGAACAGGGGGCTTATCAGCCCCAGCATTTT	CASSPPREQGAYQPQHF
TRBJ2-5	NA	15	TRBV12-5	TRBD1	TGTGCTAGTGGTTTAGGGGACAGGGCTTTAGAGACCCAGTACTTC	CASGLGDRALETQYF
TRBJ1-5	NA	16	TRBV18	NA	TGTGCCAGCTCCTCTAAAGACGGTATGGAAGAACAGCCCCAGCATTTT	CASSSKDGMEEQPQHF
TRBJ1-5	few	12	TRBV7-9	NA	TGTGCCAGCAGCTTAGGTTGTCAGCCCCAGCATTTT	CASSLGCQPQHF
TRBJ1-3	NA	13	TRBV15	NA	TGTGCCACCAGGTCTGGGTTTGGAAACACCATATATTTT	CATRSGFGNTIYF
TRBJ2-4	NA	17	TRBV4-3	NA	TGCGCCAGCAGCCAAGGTTCGGTCGGACCAGGGGAAAACATTCAGTACTTC	CASSQGSVGPGENIQYF
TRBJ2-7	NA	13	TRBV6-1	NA	TGTGCCAGCAGGGGCAGGCCTTCCTACGAGCAGTACTTC	CASRGRPSYEQYF
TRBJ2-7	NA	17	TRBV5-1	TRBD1	TGCGCCAGCGGCACACCCACGCTTACAGGGGGGACCTACGAGCAGTACTTC	CASGTPTLTGGTYEQYF